This TCR beta chain comes out of a study of T-cell memory formation after mild COVID-19. This CDR3 is built from 14 residues. Trimming left V 7 bases short and J 5 bases short, with 18 bases between. Germline V gene data show CDR1 as SGHRS and CDR2 as YFSETQ. A single record per CDR3 protein comes from TCRdb applying MiXCR to the 5' RACE reads. Counted here are just over 400,000 distinct CDR3 sequences, more than 20% occurring once; the ten biggest clones make up around 13%. The source is an adult woman who had mild COVID-19 (a few samples of this study predate the infection). Cell type and time point are not known. The chain employs TRBV5-1 and TRBJ2-5, with D possibly TRBD2 on 6 matching bases. The sequenced sample was PBMCs or a T cell subset sorted from them (not recorded which). CDR3 nucleotides: TGCGCCAGCCGGGGGACCGAGAAGCGGGAGACCCAGTACTTC. Translating gives CASRGTEKRETQYF.